This TCR beta chain was captured in a study of cytomegalovirus exposure and HLA in healthy donors. This clone was observed a handful of times. Its specificity is not known. With 60 Vbeta and 13 Jbeta primers, the PCR was carried out. Some clones are missing from TCRdb's copy, which holds only in-frame ones; the method was immunoSEQ multiplex PCR. The sample lists roughly 120,000 clones; roughly a tenth were seen once. Study-wide results and caveats: Among CMV-associated TCR beta chains, most appeared HLA-restricted in a later analysis. Later work associated 16,951 TCR beta sequences with HLA alleles at 0.05 false discovery rate.

The sample comprised PBMCs. The sequence came from a man in his thirties or forties in good health and CMV-seronegative.

CDR3 amino acids: CASSPNTGIYEQYF. The CDR3 DNA follows: TGTGCCAGCAGTCCAAATACAGGGATCTACGAGCAGTACTTC. V and J are TRBV28 and TRBJ2-7; perhaps TRBD1 as D (6 bases). Germline V gene lookup returns CDR1 MDHEN and CDR2 SYDVKM. The CDR3 runs 14 residues. V was clipped by 5 bases and J by 3 bases, with 14 bases between them.